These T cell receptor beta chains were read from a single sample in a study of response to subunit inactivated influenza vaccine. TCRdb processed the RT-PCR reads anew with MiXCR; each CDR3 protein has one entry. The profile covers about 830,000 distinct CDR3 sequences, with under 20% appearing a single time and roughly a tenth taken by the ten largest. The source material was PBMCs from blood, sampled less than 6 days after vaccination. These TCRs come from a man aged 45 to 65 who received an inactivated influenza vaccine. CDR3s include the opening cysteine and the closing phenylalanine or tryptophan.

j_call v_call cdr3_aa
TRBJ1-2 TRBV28 CASSLAQTGSGYTF
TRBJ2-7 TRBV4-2 CASSQDEGSDEQYF
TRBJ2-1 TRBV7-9 CASSPLRREPYNEQFF
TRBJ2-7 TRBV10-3 CAISVGQRYEQYF
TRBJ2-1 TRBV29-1 CSVGEGSGSLTYNEQFF
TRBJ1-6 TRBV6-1 CATGPQANSPLHF
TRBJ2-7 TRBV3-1 CASSQVSSEQYF
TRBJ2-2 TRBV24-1 CATSDPGTATGELFF
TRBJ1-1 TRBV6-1 CASKDRGANTEAFF
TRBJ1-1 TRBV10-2 CASRNAGVGTEAFF
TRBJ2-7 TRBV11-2 CASRSGTISYEQYF
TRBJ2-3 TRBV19 CASSITSGRPVRSTDTQYF
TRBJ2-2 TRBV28 CASRPVSPETGELFF
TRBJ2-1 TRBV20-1 CSARERSSYNEQFF